Shown below are 23 T cell receptor beta chains from a single sample sequenced in a study of blood T cells in healthy people across ages (dated by TCRdb to about 2015). The method behind the library was 5' RACE. Reads for this sample came from an Illumina HiSeq 2500. The second PCR ran for about 6 to 11 cycles and used a J-beta primer mix along with a sample-barcoded 5' primer. TCRdb itself trimmed the public reads at Q25 with fastp, ran MiXCR and retained productive beta chains. Every CDR3 protein is listed once, alongside the most common genes and DNA of its rows. The sample table lists around 1.7 million distinct CDR3 sequences, roughly 28% of them with a count of one. The ten largest clones add up to 7.7% of the sample. The material sequenced was blood. All receptors derive from a woman aged 25 to 45 in good health.

This clonotype was picked up a small number of times. The chain couples TRBV6-2 or TRBV6-3 to TRBJ2-7; 9 nucleotides line up with TRBD2. The CDR3 is 13 residues long. V lost 6 bases to trimming and J lost 7 bases; unmatched junction nucleotides: 7. CDR1 is MNHEY and CDR2 is SVGEGT in the germline V gene. CDR3 amino acids: CASRPSGTREQYF. In DNA, the CDR3 is TGTGCCAGCAGGCCTAGCGGGACGCGTGAGCAGTACTTC.

This clonotype was counted a few times. The gene calls are TRBV25-1 and TRBJ2-3; a possible D gene is TRBD2 (5 bases). Germline CDR1 MGHDK, CDR2 SYGVNS. The CDR3 is made up of 18 amino acids. Trimming removed 5 bases from V and 3 bases from J, with 24 bases in between. The CDR3 here is CASSPTKSGIRTTDTQYF. The CDR3 DNA follows: TGTGCCAGCAGTCCGACTAAAAGCGGTATCCGTACAACAGATACGCAGTATTTT.

This clonotype has more than one count but fewer than ten. V is TRBV20-1 and J is TRBJ2-3; TRBD2 aligns across 7 bases. This CDR3 has 14 amino acids. V shed 6 bases and J 2 bases; nucleotides not matched to a gene: 8. Germline assignment: CDR1 DFQATT and CDR2 SNEGSKA (reference sequence). CDR3 region: CSAPRGSLTDTQYF. The CDR3 DNA sequence: TGCAGTGCGCCCCGCGGGAGCCTCACAGATACGCAGTATTTT.

The genes are TRBV11-2 and TRBJ2-4, with a possible D match to TRBD2 (5 bases). Germline CDR1 and CDR2: SGHAT and FQNNGV. The germline V and J ends were trimmed by 1 base and 13 bases, with 20 bases remaining between them. The length of the CDR3 is 15 residues. Written as DNA, the CDR3 is TGTGCCAGCAGCTTAGGGCGGGTCGATTACAATGAGCAGTACTTC. Translated, it gives CASSLGRVDYNEQYF.

This clonotype occurred a few times. The chain uses TRBV6-5 and TRBJ2-1; 7 bases agree with TRBD2. The CDR3 loop spans 15 amino acids. Germline CDR1 and CDR2: MNHEY and SVGAGI. V shed 4 bases, J shed 6 bases, and the junction held 9 bases outside the gene matches. CDR3 amino acids: CASSSLLGGGNEQFF. DNA for the CDR3: TGTGCCAGCAGTTCCCTCCTGGGGGGGGGCAATGAGCAGTTCTTC.

This clonotype was seen at least ten times. The CDR3 DNA is TGCAGCGTTGAGTTCCAGGACACCAAGGGGTATGGCTACACCTTC. Its translation: CSVEFQDTKGYGYTF. This rearrangement joins TRBV29-1 to TRBJ1-2, with D tentatively TRBD1 (5 bases). CDR1 is SQVTM and CDR2 is ANQGSEA in the germline V gene. This CDR3 has 15 amino acids. With 3 bases removed from V and 5 bases from J, the gap between germline ends came to 19 bases.

With regard to this clonotype: Just one base apart from a much larger clone, this may be a read error. DNA of the CDR3: TGCAGTGCGCACCGAGCGGGAGTCACAGATACGCAGTATTTT. Its translation is CSAHRAGVTDTQYF. The chain has TRBV20-1 and TRBJ2-3; 8 bases agree with TRBD2. The CDR3 is 14 amino acids. Germline trimming cut 6 bases from V and 2 bases from J; bases unmatched to any gene: 7. The germline CDR1 and CDR2 sequences are DFQATT and SNEGSKA (reference sequence).

This clonotype has more than one count but fewer than ten. V gene TRBV27 combines with J gene TRBJ2-7; TRBD1 matches at 8 bases. The germline gives CDR1 MNHEY, CDR2 SMNVEV (reference sequence). The ends lost 0 bases at V and 2 bases at J; junction bases unmatched: 6. The CDR3 contains 16 residues. The CDR3 nucleotides are TGTGCCAGCAGTTTATCGAATCAGGGGGCAGCCTACGAGCAGTACTTC. Translation: CASSLSNQGAAYEQYF.

The chain employs TRBV30 and TRBJ2-1, with 8 positions matching TRBD2. V shed 3 bases, J shed 1 base, and the junction held 5 bases outside the gene matches. CDR1 is GTSNPN, CDR2 SVGIG, per germline (reference sequence). There are 15 residues in the CDR3. The CDR3 region has the DNA TGTGCCTGGAGCAAAACTAGCGGATCCTACAATGAGCAGTTCTTC. It translates to CAWSKTSGSYNEQFF.

The chain recombines TRBV20-1 with TRBJ1-5; D remains unclear. The CDR3 spans 13 residues. With 3 bases removed from V and 2 bases from J, the gap between germline ends came to 8 bases. The germline V gene has CDR1 DFQATT and CDR2 SNEGSKA (reference sequence). The CDR3 DNA reads as TGCAGTGCTAGTTACCGTGGCAATCAGCCCCAGCATTTT. Its translation is CSASYRGNQPQHF.

V is TRBV13 and J is TRBJ2-4, with 11 bases that match TRBD2. This CDR3 contains 14 residues. With V trimmed by 5 bases and J by 10 bases, 7 bases remained unmatched. Germline V gene sequence: CDR1 PRHDT, CDR2 FYEKMQ (reference sequence). In DNA, the CDR3 is TGTGCCAGCAGCCCCACTAGCGGGAGCGCTATTCAGTACTTC. Translated: CASSPTSGSAIQYF.

With regard to this clonotype: A much larger clone lies one base from this, so it may be a read error. The rearrangement uses TRBV3-1 and TRBJ1-2, with TRBD1 matching over 7 bases. Germline-derived CDR1 and CDR2 are LGHDT and YNNKEL (reference sequence). The CDR3 totals 13 residues. The CDR3 spells CASSLGTVYDYTF. DNA of the CDR3: TGTGCCAGCAGCCTCGGGACAGTCTATGACTACACCTTC.

The chain carries TRBV6-6 and TRBJ1-2, with TRBD1 identical over 7 bases. Germline-derived CDR1 and CDR2 are MNHNY and SVGAGI (reference sequence). The CDR3 runs to 14 residues. Trimming at V came to 3 bases and at J to 4 bases, leaving 5 bases not matched to a gene. The CDR3 bases are TGTGCCAGCAGTTATACGGGACAGACCTATGGCTACACCTTC. This translates into CASSYTGQTYGYTF.

This clonotype has only a few counts. The rearrangement joins TRBV20-1 to TRBJ2-1, with 7 positions matching TRBD2. V lost 6 bases and J lost 8; bases outside the gene matches: 13. Germline V CDR1 and CDR2: DFQATT, SNEGSKA (reference sequence). The CDR3 runs 14 residues. CDR3 in DNA: TGCAGTGCCACAACCGGGGGGAGTGACCATGAGCAGTTCTTC. Translation: CSATTGGSDHEQFF.

As concerns this clonotype: A single base separates this from a much larger clone, so it may be a read error. The V and J genes are TRBV27 and TRBJ2-5; TRBD2 agrees at 9 bases. Germline CDR1 and CDR2: MNHEY and SMNVEV (reference sequence). The CDR3 contains 16 residues. CDR3 bases: TGTGCCGGCAGTTATCCGAGCGGGGGGATGCAAGAGACCCAGTACTTC. It yields the protein CAGSYPSGGMQETQYF.

The chain links TRBV20-1 to TRBJ2-1; no clear D gene. CDR1 and CDR2 from the germline V gene are DFQATT and SNEGSKA (reference sequence). CDR3 length: 16 residues. V lost 1 base and J lost 0, with 13 bases in between. This CDR3 is CSARGDTPSSYNEQFF. The CDR3 DNA sequence: TGCAGTGCTAGAGGGGATACTCCTAGCTCCTACAATGAGCAGTTCTTC.

This clonotype was detected many times. V and J are TRBV12-3 or TRBV12-4 and TRBJ2-6, with D possibly matching TRBD1 (5 bases). The CDR3 length is 15 residues. V was shortened by 2 bases and J by 2 bases, with 7 bases between the two germline ends. CDR3 region: CASSLYRPGANVLTF. Written as DNA, the CDR3 is TGTGCCAGCAGTTTATACAGGCCTGGGGCCAACGTCCTGACTTTC.

This clonotype showed up just a few times. J is TRBJ2-4 and V is TRBV5-6; 7 bases line up with TRBD2. Per germline, CDR1 SGHDT and CDR2 YYEEEE. CDR3 length: 15 residues. With 1 base clipped from V and 13 bases from J, the junction kept 14 bases outside the gene matches. The CDR3 DNA follows: TGTGCCAGCAGCTTGATAGCGGGCAGCTACAATGAGCAGTACTTC. The encoded protein is CASSLIAGSYNEQYF.

The table lists this clonotype with many counts. Germline and junction disagree at one end, which may indicate a read error. The chain employs TRBV5-1 and TRBJ2-5, with D perhaps TRBD2 (6 bases). Germline V lookup: CDR1 SGHRS, CDR2 YFSETQ. This CDR3 region has 12 residues. The CDR3 here is CASSLRGGTQYF. The CDR3 DNA is TGTGCCAGCAGCTTAAGGGGAGGGACCCAGTACTTC.

The genes are TRBV3-1 and TRBJ2-6; D uncertain. This CDR3 comprises 14 residues. Germline assignment: CDR1 LGHDT and CDR2 YNNKEL (reference sequence). V lost 7 bases and J lost 2, with 9 bases in between. DNA for the CDR3: TGTGCCAGCATTCCCCCGACTGGGGCCAACGTCCTGACTTTC. Residues: CASIPPTGANVLTF.

The chain joins TRBV3-1 to TRBJ2-7; perhaps TRBD2 as D (7 bases). The V gene lost 8 bases and the J gene lost 4 bases, with 15 bases spanning the gap. CDR1 and CDR2 (germline): LGHDT, YNNKEL (reference sequence). The CDR3 loop spans 13 amino acids. The DNA for the CDR3 is TGTGCCAGCTGCTCCGGGGGGCTGTACGAGCAGTACTTC. Protein product: CASCSGGLYEQYF.

The chain employs TRBV7-9 and TRBJ2-1; possibly TRBD1 or TRBD2 for D (6 bases each). V was trimmed by 8 bases and J by 5 bases, leaving 19 bases between them. Germline assignment: CDR1 SEHNR and CDR2 FQNEAQ (reference sequence). The CDR3 is 15 amino acids. The DNA for the CDR3 is TGTGCCAGCCTTCTGTGGGGGGCAGAGGACAATGAGCAGTTCTTC. Amino acid sequence: CASLLWGAEDNEQFF.

This clonotype has only a few counts. The rearrangement joins TRBV24-1 to TRBJ2-1; D is possibly TRBD1 (5 bases). Trimming removed 4 bases from V and 7 bases from J, with 10 bases in between. The CDR3 totals 13 residues. Germline CDR1 is KGHDR and CDR2 is SFDVKD. Written as DNA, the CDR3 is TGTGCCACCAGTGACGCGACAGAAAATGAGCAGTTCTTC. Its protein product is CATSDATENEQFF.